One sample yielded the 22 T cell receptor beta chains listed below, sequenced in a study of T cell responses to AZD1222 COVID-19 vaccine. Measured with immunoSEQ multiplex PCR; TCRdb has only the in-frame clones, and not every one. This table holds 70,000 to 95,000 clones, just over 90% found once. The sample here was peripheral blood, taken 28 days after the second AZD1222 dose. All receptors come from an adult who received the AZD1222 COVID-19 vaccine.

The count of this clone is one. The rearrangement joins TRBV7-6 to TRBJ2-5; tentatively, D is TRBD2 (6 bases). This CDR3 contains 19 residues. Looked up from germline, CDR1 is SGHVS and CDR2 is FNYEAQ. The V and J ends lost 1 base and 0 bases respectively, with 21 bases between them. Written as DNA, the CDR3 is TGTGCCAGCAGCTTAGGGTCCCTCCCGCTAGCGCCGTACCAAGAGACCCAGTACTTC. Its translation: CASSLGSLPLAPYQETQYF.

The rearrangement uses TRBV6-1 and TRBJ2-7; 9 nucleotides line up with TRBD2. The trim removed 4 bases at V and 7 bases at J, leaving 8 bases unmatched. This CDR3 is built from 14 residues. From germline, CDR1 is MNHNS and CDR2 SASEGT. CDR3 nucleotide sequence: TGTGCCAGCAGTGTAGCGGGAGTGCAGAGAGAGCAGTACTTC. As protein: CASSVAGVQREQYF.

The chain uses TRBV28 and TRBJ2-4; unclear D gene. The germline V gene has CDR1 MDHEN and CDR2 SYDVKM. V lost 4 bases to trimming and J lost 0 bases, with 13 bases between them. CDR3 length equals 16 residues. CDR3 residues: CASSSTPAIAKNIQYF. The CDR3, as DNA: TGTGCCAGCAGTTCCACTCCAGCTATAGCCAAAAACATTCAGTACTTC.

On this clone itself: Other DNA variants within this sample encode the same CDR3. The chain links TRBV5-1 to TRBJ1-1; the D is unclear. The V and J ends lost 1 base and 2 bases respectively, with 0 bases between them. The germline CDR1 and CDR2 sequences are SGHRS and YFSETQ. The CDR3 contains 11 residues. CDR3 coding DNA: TGCGCCAGCAGCTTGAACACTGAAGCTTTCTTT. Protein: CASSLNTEAFF.

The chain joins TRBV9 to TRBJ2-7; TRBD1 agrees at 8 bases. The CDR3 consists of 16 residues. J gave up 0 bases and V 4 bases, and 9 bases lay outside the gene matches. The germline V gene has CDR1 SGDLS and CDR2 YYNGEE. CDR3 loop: CASSPWTGSRSYEQYF. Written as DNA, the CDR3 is TGTGCCAGCAGCCCCTGGACAGGGAGCCGCTCCTACGAGCAGTACTTC.

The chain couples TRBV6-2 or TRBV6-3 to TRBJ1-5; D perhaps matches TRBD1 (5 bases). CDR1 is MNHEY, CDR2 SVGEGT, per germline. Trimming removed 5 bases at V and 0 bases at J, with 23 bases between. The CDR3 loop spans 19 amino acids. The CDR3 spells CASSPRQLRGNLSNQPQHF. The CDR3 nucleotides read TGTGCCAGCAGTCCACGACAGCTCCGGGGAAACCTTAGCAATCAGCCCCAGCATTTT.

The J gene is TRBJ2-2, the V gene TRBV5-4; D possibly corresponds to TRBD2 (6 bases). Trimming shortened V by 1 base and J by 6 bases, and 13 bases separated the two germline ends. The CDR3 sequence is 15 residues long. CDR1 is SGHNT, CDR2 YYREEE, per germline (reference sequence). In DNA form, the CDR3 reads TGTGCCAGCAGCTTGAAAGGAGGGCCCCCCGGGGAGCTGTTTTTT. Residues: CASSLKGGPPGELFF.

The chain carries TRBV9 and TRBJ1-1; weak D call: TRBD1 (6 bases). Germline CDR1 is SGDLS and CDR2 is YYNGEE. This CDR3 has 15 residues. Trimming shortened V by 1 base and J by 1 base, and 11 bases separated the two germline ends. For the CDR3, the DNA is TGTGCCAGCAGCGTACTGAAGGGGGGGAACACTGAAGCTTTCTTT. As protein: CASSVLKGGNTEAFF.

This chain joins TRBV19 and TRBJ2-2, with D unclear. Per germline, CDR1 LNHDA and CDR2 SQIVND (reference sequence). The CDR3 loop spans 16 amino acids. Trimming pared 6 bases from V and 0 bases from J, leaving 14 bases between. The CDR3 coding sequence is TGTGCCAGTAGGCTTTTTCAGGTCGCGAACACCGGGGAGCTGTTTTTT. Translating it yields CASRLFQVANTGELFF.

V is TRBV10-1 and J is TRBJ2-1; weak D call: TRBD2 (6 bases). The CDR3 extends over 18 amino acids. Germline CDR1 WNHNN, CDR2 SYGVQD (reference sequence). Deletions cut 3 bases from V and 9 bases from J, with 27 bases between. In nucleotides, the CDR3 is TGCGCCAGCAGTGACCCGGGTACGGCGGGGAGAGGACGGACTGAGCAGTTCTTC. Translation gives CASSDPGTAGRGRTEQFF.

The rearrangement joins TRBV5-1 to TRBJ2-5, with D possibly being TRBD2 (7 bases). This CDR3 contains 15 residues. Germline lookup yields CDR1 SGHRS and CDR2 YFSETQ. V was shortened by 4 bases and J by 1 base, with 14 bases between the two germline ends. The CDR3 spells CASSPGGGGQETQYF. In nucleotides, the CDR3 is TGCGCCAGCAGCCCGGGGGGCGGGGGCCAAGAGACCCAGTACTTC.

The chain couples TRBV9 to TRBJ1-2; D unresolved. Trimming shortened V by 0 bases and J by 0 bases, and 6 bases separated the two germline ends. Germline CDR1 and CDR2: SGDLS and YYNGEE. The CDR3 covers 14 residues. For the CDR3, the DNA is TGTGCCAGCAGCGTAGAGTGGTCTAACTATGGCTACACCTTC. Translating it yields CASSVEWSNYGYTF.

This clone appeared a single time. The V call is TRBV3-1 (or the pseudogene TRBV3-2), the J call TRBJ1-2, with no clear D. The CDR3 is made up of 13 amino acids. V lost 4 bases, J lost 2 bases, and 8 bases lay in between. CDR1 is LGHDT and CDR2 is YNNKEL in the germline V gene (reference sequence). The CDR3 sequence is CASSRGGNYGYTF. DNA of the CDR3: TGTGCCAGCAGCCGTGGAGGGAACTATGGCTACACCTTC.

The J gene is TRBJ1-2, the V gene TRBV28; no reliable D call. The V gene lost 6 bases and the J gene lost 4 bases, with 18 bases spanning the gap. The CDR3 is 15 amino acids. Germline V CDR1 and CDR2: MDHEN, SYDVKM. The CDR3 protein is CASSPVYSGSYGYTF. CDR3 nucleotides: TGTGCCAGCAGCCCAGTTTACAGCGGATCCTATGGCTACACCTTC.

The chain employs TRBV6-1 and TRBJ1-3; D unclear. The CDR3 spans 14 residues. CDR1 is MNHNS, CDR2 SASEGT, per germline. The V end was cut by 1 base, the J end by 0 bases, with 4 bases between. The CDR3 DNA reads TGTGCCAGCAGTGAAGGAAGCTCTGGAAACACCATATATTTT. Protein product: CASSEGSSGNTIYF.

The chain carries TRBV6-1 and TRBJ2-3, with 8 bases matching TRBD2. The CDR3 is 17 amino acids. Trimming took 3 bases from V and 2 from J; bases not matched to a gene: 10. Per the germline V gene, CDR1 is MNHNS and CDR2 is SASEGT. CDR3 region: CASSDLPGLVDTDTQYF. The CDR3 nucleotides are TGTGCCAGCAGTGACCTACCGGGACTAGTAGACACAGATACGCAGTATTTT.

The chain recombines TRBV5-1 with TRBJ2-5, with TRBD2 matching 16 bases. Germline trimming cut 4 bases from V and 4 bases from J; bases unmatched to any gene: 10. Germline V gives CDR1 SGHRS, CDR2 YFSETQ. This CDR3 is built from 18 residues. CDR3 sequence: CASSAGTSGRAGGETQYF. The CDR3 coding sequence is TGCGCCAGCAGCGCCGGGACTAGCGGGAGGGCCGGGGGAGAGACCCAGTACTTC.

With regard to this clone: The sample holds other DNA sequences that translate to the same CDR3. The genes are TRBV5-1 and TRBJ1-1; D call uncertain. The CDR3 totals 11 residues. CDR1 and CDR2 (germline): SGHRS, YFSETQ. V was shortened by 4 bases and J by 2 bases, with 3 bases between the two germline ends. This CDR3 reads CASSSNTEAFF. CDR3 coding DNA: TGCGCCAGCAGCAGCAACACTGAAGCTTTCTTT.

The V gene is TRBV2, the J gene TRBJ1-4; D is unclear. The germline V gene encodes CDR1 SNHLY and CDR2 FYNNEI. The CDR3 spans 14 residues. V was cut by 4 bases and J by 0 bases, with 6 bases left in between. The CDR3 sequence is CASSGHATNEKLFF. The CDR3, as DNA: TGTGCCAGCAGTGGACACGCAACTAATGAAAAACTGTTTTTT.

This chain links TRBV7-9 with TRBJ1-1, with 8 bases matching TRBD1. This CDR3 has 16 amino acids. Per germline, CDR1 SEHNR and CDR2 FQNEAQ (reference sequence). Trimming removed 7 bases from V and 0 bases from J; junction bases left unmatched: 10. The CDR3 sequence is CASNPRTGPMNTEAFF. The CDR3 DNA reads TGTGCCAGCAATCCTAGGACAGGGCCCATGAACACTGAAGCTTTCTTT.

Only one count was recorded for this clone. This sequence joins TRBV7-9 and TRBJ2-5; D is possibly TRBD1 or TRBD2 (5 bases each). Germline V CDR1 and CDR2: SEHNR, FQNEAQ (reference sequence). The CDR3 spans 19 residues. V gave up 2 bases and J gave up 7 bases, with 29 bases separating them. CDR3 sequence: CASSLSPGLARPLEWTQYF. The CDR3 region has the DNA TGTGCCAGCAGCTTATCCCCAGGGCTAGCTCGACCCCTTGAATGGACCCAGTACTTC.

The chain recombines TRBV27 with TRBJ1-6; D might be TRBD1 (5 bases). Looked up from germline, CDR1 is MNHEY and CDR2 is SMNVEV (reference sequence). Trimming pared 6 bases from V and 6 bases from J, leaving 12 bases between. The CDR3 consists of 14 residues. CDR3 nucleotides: TGTGCCAGCAGCCGGGGACCGTTTAATTCACCCCTCCACTTT. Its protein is CASSRGPFNSPLHF.